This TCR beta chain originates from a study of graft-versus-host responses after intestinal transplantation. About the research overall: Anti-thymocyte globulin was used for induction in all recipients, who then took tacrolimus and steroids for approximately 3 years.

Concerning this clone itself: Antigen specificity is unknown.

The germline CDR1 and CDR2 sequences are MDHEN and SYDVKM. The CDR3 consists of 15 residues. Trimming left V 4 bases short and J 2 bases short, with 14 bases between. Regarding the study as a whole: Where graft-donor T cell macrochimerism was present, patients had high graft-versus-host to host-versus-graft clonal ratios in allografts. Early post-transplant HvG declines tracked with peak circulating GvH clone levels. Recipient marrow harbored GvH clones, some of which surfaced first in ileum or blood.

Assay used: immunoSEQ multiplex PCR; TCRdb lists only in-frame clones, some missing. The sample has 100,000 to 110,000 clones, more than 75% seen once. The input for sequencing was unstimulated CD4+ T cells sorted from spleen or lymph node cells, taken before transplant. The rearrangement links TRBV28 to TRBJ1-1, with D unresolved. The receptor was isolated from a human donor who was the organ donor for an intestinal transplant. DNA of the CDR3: TGTGCCAGCAGTTACCGAAGGTGGGTAAACACTGAAGCTTTCTTT. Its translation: CASSYRRWVNTEAFF.